The next 30 T cell receptor beta chains were all read from a single sample in a study of cytomegalovirus exposure and HLA in healthy donors. The PCR had 60 Vbeta and 13 Jbeta primers. Here immunoSEQ multiplex PCR was the method, and the copy in TCRdb shows in-frame clones only, minus some. The table records 95,000 to 100,000 clones, approximately 85% of them present only once. Input material: PBMCs. These receptors were obtained from a man aged 25 to 45 in good health and CMV-seronegative.

The V and J genes are TRBV30 and TRBJ1-1; 10 bases map to TRBD1. Germline CDR1 reads GTSNPN; CDR2 reads SVGIG (reference sequence). The V segment lost 5 bases and the J segment 6 bases; nucleotides outside the gene matches: 0. This CDR3 has 11 amino acids. Here the CDR3 DNA reads TGTGCCTGGGGACAGGGGGCTGAAGCTTTCTTT. Translated: CAWGQGAEAFF.

The V gene is TRBV5-4, the J gene TRBJ1-6; 9 bases align to TRBD1. V was clipped by 2 bases and J by 8 bases; unmatched bases: 2. This CDR3 has 14 residues. Germline values: CDR1 SGHNT, CDR2 YYREEE (reference sequence). The CDR3 coding sequence is TGTGCCAGCAGCTTACAGGGGGCGGATTCACCCCTCCACTTT. As protein: CASSLQGADSPLHF.

V and J are TRBV27 and TRBJ2-7; 7 positions agree with TRBD1. CDR1 and CDR2 from the germline V gene are MNHEY and SMNVEV (reference sequence). V trimming: 2 bases; J trimming: 1 base; junction bases outside the gene matches: 5. There are 15 residues in the CDR3. The CDR3 reads CASSLAPDRSYEQYF. DNA of the CDR3: TGTGCCAGCAGTTTAGCACCGGACAGGTCCTACGAGCAGTACTTC.

The sample holds a few counts of this clone. J is TRBJ2-7 and V is TRBV18; possibly TRBD1 for D (5 bases). The CDR3 runs 19 residues. Trimming took 0 bases from V and 3 from J, leaving 24 bases between them. Germline CDR1 is KGHSH and CDR2 is LQKENI. The DNA for the CDR3 is TGTGCCAGCTCACCACCTCCGGCAGGGTCCCCCGCGCATGACTACGAGCAGTACTTC. It is translated as CASSPPPAGSPAHDYEQYF.

V gene TRBV29-1 combines with J gene TRBJ1-1, with D tentatively TRBD1 (5 bases). CDR3 length equals 13 residues. Trimming removed 7 bases from V and 0 bases from J, with 12 bases in between. Germline V CDR1 and CDR2: SQVTM, ANQGSEA. DNA of the CDR3: TGCAGCGCCCGCACAGGATTGAACACTGAAGCTTTCTTT. Translation: CSARTGLNTEAFF.

The chain is built from TRBV4-1 and TRBJ2-1, with TRBD2 identical over 11 bases. Trimming cost V 3 bases and J 2 bases; bases outside gene matches: 9. The CDR3 runs to 18 residues. The germline V gene has CDR1 MGHRA and CDR2 YSYEKL. CDR3 residues: CASSQTSALAGAYNEQFF. The CDR3 bases are TGCGCCAGCAGCCAGACAAGCGCACTAGCGGGAGCCTACAATGAGCAGTTCTTC.

The rearrangement uses TRBV9 and TRBJ2-5; 11 bases align to TRBD2. Germline CDR1 and CDR2: SGDLS and YYNGEE. The CDR3 extends over 15 amino acids. Trimming took 4 bases from V and 5 from J; bases not matched to a gene: 7. The CDR3 loop reads CASSPHSGGGETQYF. CDR3 nucleotides: TGTGCCAGCAGCCCTCATAGCGGGGGGGGCGAGACCCAGTACTTC.

V and J are TRBV7-9 and TRBJ2-5, with TRBD1 matching over 9 bases. The CDR3 length is 16 residues. Germline CDR1 SEHNR, CDR2 FQNEAQ (reference sequence). V lost 2 bases, J lost 3 bases, and 7 bases stayed unmatched. The CDR3 reads CASSLWLGQGEETQYF. Written as DNA, the CDR3 is TGTGCCAGCAGCTTATGGCTGGGACAGGGTGAAGAGACCCAGTACTTC.

The V and J genes are TRBV4-3 and TRBJ2-5; the D is unclear. The germline V and J ends were trimmed by 8 bases and 6 bases, with 13 bases remaining between them. Germline-derived CDR1 and CDR2 are LGHNA and YSLEER. The CDR3 has 12 residues. CDR3 amino acids: CASHRGDKTQYF. The CDR3 bases are TGCGCCAGCCACCGTGGAGATAAGACCCAGTACTTC.

This sequence joins TRBV15 and TRBJ1-6; D unclear. CDR3 size: 15 residues. Germline V gene data show CDR1 as LNHNV and CDR2 as YYDKDF (reference sequence). V lost 0 bases and J lost 8, with 11 bases in between. CDR3 DNA sequence: TGTGCCACCAGCAGAGATACGAGGTTCGATTCACCCCTCCACTTT. Protein sequence: CATSRDTRFDSPLHF.

The chain links TRBV9 to TRBJ1-5, with 8 bases identical to TRBD1. Unmatched junction bases numbered 3, after V lost 6 bases and J lost 1 base. CDR3 length: 14 residues. Germline V gives CDR1 SGDLS, CDR2 YYNGEE. The chain's CDR3 is CASNQGASNQPQHF. The CDR3 nucleotides read TGTGCCAGCAACCAGGGGGCAAGCAATCAGCCCCAGCATTTT.

The chain uses TRBV28 and TRBJ2-7; 7 nucleotides line up with TRBD1. With 2 bases clipped from V and 1 base from J, the junction kept 8 bases outside the gene matches. In germline, CDR1 is MDHEN, CDR2 SYDVKM. The CDR3 is 16 amino acids. The CDR3 loop is CASSLVLGQRSYEQYF. DNA for the CDR3: TGTGCCAGCAGTTTAGTGTTGGGACAGAGATCCTACGAGCAGTACTTC.

V and J are TRBV2 and TRBJ2-3; 9 bases are shared with TRBD1. This CDR3 comprises 14 residues. V lost 8 bases, J lost 5 bases, and 8 bases stayed unmatched. From germline, CDR1 is SNHLY and CDR2 FYNNEI. CDR3 in amino acids: CASRRDRDLDTQYF. CDR3 nucleotides: TGTGCCAGCCGCCGGGACAGGGACCTAGATACGCAGTATTTT. The full variable domain, in which reference TRBV2 and TRBJ2-3 provide the parts outside the CDR3, is EPEVTQTPSHQVTQMGQEVILRCVPISNHLYFYWYRQILGQKVEFLVSFYNNEISEKSEIFDDQFSVERPDGSNFTLKIRSTKLEDSAMYFCASRRDRDLDTQYFGPGTRLTVL.

The chain links TRBV4-2 to TRBJ2-5, with a weak D call TRBD2 (5 bases). The CDR3 is 14 residues long. Per germline, CDR1 LGHNA and CDR2 YNFKEQ. V was shortened by 0 bases and J by 5 bases, with 10 bases between the two germline ends. Here the CDR3 DNA reads TGTGCCAGCAGCCAAGATTACCGAGGGGAGACCCAGTACTTC. Translation: CASSQDYRGETQYF.

This rearrangement joins TRBV18 to TRBJ1-1; TRBD1 is a possible D gene (6 bases). This CDR3 has 16 residues. Germline V CDR1 and CDR2: KGHSH, LQKENI. Trimming took 2 bases from V and 0 from J, leaving 13 bases between them. CDR3 protein: CASSPRGSMVNTEAFF. Written as DNA, the CDR3 is TGTGCCAGCTCACCAAGGGGGTCGATGGTGAACACTGAAGCTTTCTTT.

In this sample, this clone turned up once. The V and J genes are TRBV2 and TRBJ1-1; the D gene is possibly TRBD1 (5 bases). The CDR3 runs to 13 residues. V was cut by 10 bases and J by 4 bases, with 16 bases left in between. Germline CDR1 is SNHLY and CDR2 is FYNNEI. The CDR3 sequence: CATGREIGTEAFF. For the CDR3, the DNA is TGTGCCACCGGCAGGGAAATTGGCACTGAAGCTTTCTTT.

This sequence joins TRBV5-6 and TRBJ1-1; TRBD1 matches 7 bases. The germline gives CDR1 SGHDT, CDR2 YYEEEE. V lost 4 bases to trimming and J lost 0 bases; unmatched junction nucleotides: 9. CDR3 length: 16 residues. Here the CDR3 DNA reads TGTGCCAGCAGCCCCCCGACAGGGCCCATGAACACTGAAGCTTTCTTT. It encodes CASSPPTGPMNTEAFF.

The rearrangement uses TRBV4-2 and TRBJ2-7; 9 bases align to TRBD1. The V gene end was trimmed by 3 bases and the J gene end by 2 bases; junction bases not matched to a gene: 17. This CDR3 comprises 19 residues. Germline values: CDR1 LGHNA, CDR2 YNFKEQ. The CDR3 region is CASSQTLGAPGTGTYEQYF. In nucleotides, the CDR3 is TGTGCCAGCAGCCAGACTTTAGGAGCGCCCGGGACAGGGACCTACGAGCAGTACTTC.

V usage is TRBV11-2 and J usage is TRBJ2-1; D is perhaps TRBD2 (5 bases). CDR1 and CDR2 from the germline V gene are SGHAT and FQNNGV. The germline V and J ends were trimmed by 1 base and 5 bases, with 6 bases remaining between them. The CDR3 length is 13 residues. Here the CDR3 reads CASSLAGNNEQFF. The CDR3 DNA reads as TGTGCCAGCAGCTTAGCGGGAAACAATGAGCAGTTCTTC.

Only one count was recorded for this clone. The CDR3 protein is CASSFSQTSGRLLGHNEQFF. In DNA form, the CDR3 reads TGTGCCAGCAGCTTCTCCCAGACTAGCGGGAGGCTCCTGGGCCACAATGAGCAGTTCTTC. The chain links TRBV13 to TRBJ2-1; 13 bases agree with TRBD2. The germline CDR1 and CDR2 sequences are PRHDT and FYEKMQ (reference sequence). J lost 5 bases, V lost 3 bases, and 16 bases had no gene match. The CDR3 extends over 20 amino acids.

The chain employs TRBV2 and TRBJ2-7, with a possible D match to TRBD2 (5 bases). Deletions cut 7 bases from V and 0 bases from J, with 16 bases between. CDR1 is SNHLY and CDR2 is FYNNEI in the germline V gene. The CDR3 covers 15 residues. The CDR3 spells CASTLDFSSSYEQYF. The DNA for the CDR3 is TGTGCCAGCACCCTGGACTTCTCAAGCTCCTACGAGCAGTACTTC.

The genes are TRBV5-1 and TRBJ1-6, with TRBD1 matching over 9 bases. The V gene's germline CDR1 is SGHRS and CDR2 YFSETQ. The CDR3 spans 15 residues. After removal of 4 bases from V and 8 bases from J, the junction contained 7 bases not matched to a gene. CDR3 protein: CASSERTGADSPLHF. The CDR3 DNA is TGCGCCAGCAGCGAGAGGACAGGGGCCGATTCACCCCTCCACTTT.

This chain connects TRBV4-2 to TRBJ1-6; 7 bases are a match to TRBD1. This CDR3 spans 15 amino acids. The J segment lost 12 bases and the V segment lost 0 bases, leaving 8 bases of the junction unmatched. Germline CDR1 is LGHNA and CDR2 is YNFKEQ. The CDR3 DNA sequence: TGTGCCAGCAGCCAAGAAGGGGGCAGTAACAAACCCCTCCACTTT. This gives the protein CASSQEGGSNKPLHF.

This chain joins TRBV28 and TRBJ2-1, with 16 positions matching TRBD2. Germline CDR1 MDHEN, CDR2 SYDVKM. Losses at the gene ends were 6 bases for V and 1 base for J; bases not matched to a gene: 21. CDR3 length: 23 amino acids. Written as DNA, the CDR3 is TGTGCCAGCAGGGGCCCCGGGACTAGCGGGGGGGCTGTTAAACCTTCATCCTACAATGAGCAGTTCTTC. Translated, it gives CASRGPGTSGGAVKPSSYNEQFF.

This clone was seen a single time. V gene TRBV5-1 combines with J gene TRBJ2-6, with TRBD2 as a possible D gene (6 bases). V lost 0 bases and J lost 0, with 7 bases in between. Germline CDR1 reads SGHRS; CDR2 reads YFSETQ. The CDR3 has 16 residues. The DNA for the CDR3 is TGCGCCAGCAGCTTGGCCGGGAGCTCTGGGGCCAACGTCCTGACTTTC. As protein: CASSLAGSSGANVLTF.

The chain joins TRBV6-4 to TRBJ2-3; the match to TRBD1 covers 9 bases. J was trimmed by 1 base and V by 0 bases; bases with no gene match: 2. Germline assignment: CDR1 MRHNA and CDR2 SNTAGT. This CDR3 is 16 amino acids long. The CDR3 DNA sequence: TGTGCCAGCAGTGACTCCTGGACAGGGGGCACAGATACGCAGTATTTT. Amino acids: CASSDSWTGGTDTQYF.

The chain uses TRBV9 and TRBJ2-1, with D hard to call. Germline V CDR1 and CDR2: SGDLS, YYNGEE. V was cut by 0 bases and J by 0 bases, with 4 bases left in between. The CDR3 loop spans 14 amino acids. CDR3 bases: TGTGCCAGCAGCGTAGGCGACTCCTACAATGAGCAGTTCTTC. Translated: CASSVGDSYNEQFF. Drawing the rest from reference TRBV9 and TRBJ2-1, the complete variable domain is DSGVTQTPKHLITATGQRVTLRCSPRSGDLSVYWYQQSLDQGLQFLIQYYNGEERAKGNILERFSAQQFPDLHSELNLSSLELGDSALYFCASSVGDSYNEQFFGPGTRLTVL.

V and J are TRBV27 and TRBJ1-1, with TRBD1 matching 8 bases. Germline assignment: CDR1 MNHEY and CDR2 SMNVEV (reference sequence). The trim removed 3 bases at V and 4 bases at J, leaving 4 bases unmatched. This CDR3 has 14 amino acids. CDR3 DNA: TGTGCCAGCAGTTTTAGGACAGGGACCACTGAAGCTTTCTTT. Amino acids: CASSFRTGTTEAFF.

The V gene is TRBV9, the J gene TRBJ1-4; tentative D call: TRBD1 (6 bases). Germline V gene sequence: CDR1 SGDLS, CDR2 YYNGEE. V gave up 3 bases and J gave up 6 bases, with 12 bases separating them. The CDR3 contains 14 residues. The CDR3 DNA reads as TGTGCCAGCAGCGACGGGACAAGTGATGAAAAACTGTTTTTT. It yields the protein CASSDGTSDEKLFF.

This clone has just one count. The chain links TRBV28 to TRBJ2-2, with TRBD2 identical over 10 bases. V trimming: 3 bases; J trimming: 3 bases; junction bases outside the gene matches: 16. The V gene's germline CDR1 is MDHEN and CDR2 SYDVKM. The CDR3 spans 20 residues. Written as DNA, the CDR3 is TGTGCCAGCAGTTTCCCCGTCCTCCCTAGCGGGAGAAGAGACACCGGGGAGCTGTTTTTT. Translated, it gives CASSFPVLPSGRRDTGELFF.